These 17 T cell receptor beta chains were sequenced from one sample in a study of T cell clonality in common variable immunodeficiency. Which antigens these TCRs recognize remains unknown. Whole-study results and caveats: Reportedly, TCR beta sequences from common variable immunodeficiency showed fewer deletions and N-nucleotide insertions.

The protocol was immunoSEQ multiplex PCR, while the TCRdb copy is restricted to in-frame clones and leaves out a portion. This sample includes under 20,000 clones with no singletons; its ten biggest clones take up approximately 12%. Material: peripheral blood mononuclear cells. The receptors originated from a human donor with common variable immunodeficiency.

This clone was observed a handful of times. The read is 3 residues too short to cover the CDR3 end, so that end is filled in from the germline J gene. The chain has TRBV5-1 and TRBJ2-7, with 8 bases lining up with TRBD2. Germline-derived CDR1 and CDR2 are SGHRS and YFSETQ. The V and J ends lost 4 bases and 5 bases, in that order; junction bases with no gene match: 8. The CDR3 is made up of 14 amino acids. CDR3 sequence: CASSAGGALDEQYF. The sequenced CDR3 bases are TGCGCCAGCAGCGCCGGGGGGGCTTTGGACGAG.

In regard to this clone: The read halts 3 residues ahead of the CDR3 end, with the missing end drawn from the germline J gene. The chain uses TRBV7-8 and TRBJ1-2; D gene ambiguous. Germline CDR1 reads SGHVS; CDR2 reads FQNEAQ. Between the trimmed V and J ends, which lost 4 bases and 3 bases, there was a span of 15 bases. This CDR3 comprises 15 residues. This chain's CDR3 is CASSSIDTLHYGYTF. The CDR3 bases that were read are TGTGCCAGCAGCTCCATAGACACGCTTCACTATGGC.

At least ten counts were recorded for this clone. The read ends 3 residues before the CDR3 terminus; that terminus is restored from the germline J gene. This chain joins TRBV7-3 and TRBJ2-1; the D gene is possibly TRBD2 (5 bases). The ends were cut back, 4 bases at V and 6 bases at J, with 10 bases in the middle. The germline V gene encodes CDR1 SGHTA and CDR2 FQGTGA. CDR3 length equals 13 residues. CDR3 residues: CASSSRTVNEQFF. CDR3 DNA (partial): TGTGCCAGCAGCTCGCGGACTGTCAATGAG.

This clone was counted many times. The CDR3 is cut off 3 residues early in the read; its end comes from the germline J gene. This chain connects TRBV5-1 to TRBJ1-6; D is unclear. The V gene lost 0 bases and the J gene lost 4 bases, with 5 bases spanning the gap. CDR1 is SGHRS and CDR2 is YFSETQ in the germline V gene. CDR3 length: 14 residues. The DNA read from the CDR3 is TGCGCCAGCAGCTTGGGAGGTTATAATTCACCC. Amino acid sequence: CASSLGGYNSP. The CDR3 in full is CASSLGGYNSPLHF.

This clone was detected only a few times. The missing CDR3 end, 3 residues past where the read stops, is filled in from the germline J gene. This chain connects TRBV2 to TRBJ2-7, with 9 bases aligning to TRBD1. J lost 2 bases, V lost 2 bases, and 7 bases had no gene match. CDR1 SNHLY and CDR2 FYNNEI come from the germline V gene. The CDR3 loop spans 16 amino acids. CDR3 region: CASSEQGQGGTYEQYF. CDR3 DNA, as far as it was read: TGTGCCAGCAGTGAACAGGGACAGGGAGGTACCTACGAG.

A few counts support this clone. The CDR3 goes on 3 residues after the read ends, and that part is filled in from the germline J gene. The V and J genes are TRBV20-1 and TRBJ2-5; no firm D call. CDR3 length equals 13 residues. Deletions cut 0 bases from V and 4 bases from J, with 9 bases between. CDR1 and CDR2 (germline): DFQATT, SNEGSKA (reference sequence). This CDR3 reads CSARDARVETQYF. The covered CDR3 bases are TGCAGTGCTAGAGATGCCCGGGTAGAGACC.

Remarks on this clone: With the read ending 3 residues before the CDR3 end, the germline J gene is used to fill in that end. The V call is TRBV6-1, the J call TRBJ1-1; 10 bases line up with TRBD1. This CDR3 contains 16 residues. Germline V gene lookup returns CDR1 MNHNS and CDR2 SASEGT. V shed 4 bases and J 1 base; nucleotides not matched to a gene: 6. The chain's CDR3 is CASSARQGAGNTEAFF. CDR3 bases read: TGTGCCAGCAGTGCCCGACAGGGGGCAGGGAACACTGAA.

This clone was observed at least ten times. The read ends 3 residues early relative to the CDR3; the germline J gene fills the gap. The rearrangement uses TRBV7-8 and TRBJ2-6; D is perhaps TRBD1 (6 bases). V lost 2 bases to trimming and J lost 0 bases, with 11 bases between them. The germline CDR1 and CDR2 sequences are SGHVS and FQNEAQ. This CDR3 region has 17 residues. The CDR3 spells CASSLFQGTSGANVLTF. The sequenced part of the CDR3 DNA is TGTGCCAGCAGCTTATTCCAGGGGACCTCTGGGGCCAACGTC.

By its share, this clone is medium-sized. The DNA ends 3 residues before the CDR3 does, and the rest of the CDR3 is filled in from the germline J gene. The chain links TRBV7-2 to TRBJ2-2; D is unresolved. V gave up 6 bases and J gave up 6 bases, with 8 bases separating them. The CDR3 contains 12 residues. The germline gives CDR1 SGHTA, CDR2 FQGNSA. This chain's CDR3 is CASRPVPGELFF. CDR3 DNA (partial): TGTGCCAGCAGGCCGGTACCCGGGGAG.

Many counts were recorded for this clone. The observed sequence ends 3 residues before the CDR3 terminus, with the missing tail filled in from the germline J gene. The rearrangement joins TRBV18 to TRBJ2-4; 8 nucleotides align to TRBD2. The CDR3 is 13 amino acids. Germline loops: CDR1 KGHSH, CDR2 LQKENI. The CDR3 sequence: CASSLETGTSQYF. The CDR3 DNA, read in part, is TGTGCCAGCTCACTAGAGACCGGGACTAGT. Full variable domain (remainder filled in from reference TRBV18 and TRBJ2-4): NAGVMQNPRHLVRRRGQEARLRCSPMKGHSHVYWYRQLPEEGLKFMVYLQKENIIDESGMPKERFSAEFPKEGPSILRIQQVVRGDSAAYFCASSLETGTSQYFGAGTRLSVL.

In this sample, this clone turned up many times. With the read ending 3 residues before the CDR3 end, the germline J gene is used to fill in that end. This chain links TRBV23-1 with TRBJ2-7; TRBD2 matches 10 bases. TRBV23-1 is an ORF, with its function uncertain. Unmatched junction bases numbered 8, after V lost 1 base and J lost 2 bases. The CDR3 covers 17 residues. The CDR3 bases that were read are TGCGCCAGCAGTCAATTTAGCGGGAGGATCCCCCCCTACGAG. Translation: CASSQFSGRIPPYE. The full-length CDR3 reads as CASSQFSGRIPPYEQYF.

This clone has more than one count but fewer than ten. Sequencing ends 3 residues short of the CDR3 end; the germline J gene provides the rest. The rearrangement joins TRBV19 to TRBJ1-1; D is possibly TRBD1 (6 bases). CDR3 length: 13 amino acids. Germline-derived CDR1 and CDR2 are LNHDA and SQIVND (reference sequence). V was trimmed by 5 bases and J by 1 base, leaving 8 bases between them. The CDR3 reads CASSLDRNTEAFF. CDR3 DNA (partial): TGTGCCAGTAGTTTGGACAGGAACACTGAA.

The part of the CDR3 DNA that was read is TGTGCCAGCAGCCTTAAGCGGACGGAATCCTACGAG. Protein sequence: CASSLKRTESYE. From start to end, the CDR3 is CASSLKRTESYEQYF. V gene TRBV7-8 combines with J gene TRBJ2-7; D may be TRBD2 (5 bases). The read finishes 3 residues shy of the CDR3 end, and the germline J gene is used to complete it. CDR3 length: 15 amino acids. Between the trimmed V and J ends, which lost 5 bases and 1 base, there was a span of 15 bases. CDR1 and CDR2 from the germline V gene are SGHVS and FQNEAQ.

This clone has more than one count but fewer than ten. The CDR3 end falls 3 residues outside the read, so it is completed with the germline J gene. The V and J genes are TRBV7-3 and TRBJ2-1; 10 nucleotides match TRBD2. This CDR3 region has 15 residues. Germline V gene lookup returns CDR1 SGHTA and CDR2 FQGTGA. V shed 2 bases and J 7 bases; nucleotides not matched to a gene: 5. CDR3 sequence reads: CASSLSSGRSNEQFF. The covered CDR3 bases are TGTGCCAGCAGCTTATCTAGCGGGAGAAGTAATGAG.

To note about this clone: The sequenced fragment ends 3 residues before the CDR3 boundary, so the rest is inferred from the germline J gene. The chain has TRBV7-2 and TRBJ2-7; D is undetermined. V lost 0 bases, J lost 6 bases, and 3 bases lay in between. Looked up from germline, CDR1 is SGHTA and CDR2 is FQGNSA. CDR3 length: 11 amino acids. The CDR3: CASSLAGEQYF. The sequenced part of the CDR3 DNA is TGTGCCAGCAGCTTAGCCGGCGAG. The full variable domain, in which reference TRBV7-2 and TRBJ2-7 provide the parts outside the CDR3, is GAGVSQSPSNKVTEKGKDVELRCDPISGHTALYWYRQSLGQGLEFLIYFQGNSAPDKSGLPSDRFSAERTGGSVSTLTIQRTQQEDSAVYLCASSLAGEQYFGPGTRLTVT.

This clone was seen only a few times. The read halts 3 residues ahead of the CDR3 end, with the missing end drawn from the germline J gene. V and J are TRBV5-6 and TRBJ2-5; the D gene is possibly TRBD2 (6 bases). The germline V gene has CDR1 SGHDT and CDR2 YYEEEE. The CDR3 has 14 residues. V lost 4 bases and J 3 bases, leaving 13 bases between the germline ends. CDR3 loop: CASSPPGLKETQYF. The CDR3 bases that were read are TGTGCCAGCAGCCCGCCGGGACTCAAAGAGACC.

This clone was observed a handful of times. The read terminates 3 residues before the CDR3 end, so the remaining end is supplied by the germline J gene. This sequence joins TRBV7-2 and TRBJ2-7, with 9 bases fitting TRBD1. Germline loops: CDR1 SGHTA, CDR2 FQGNSA. This CDR3 has 14 residues. After removal of 0 bases from V and 6 bases from J, the junction contained 3 bases not matched to a gene. The CDR3 bases that were read are TGTGCCAGCAGCTTAGCGAGGGGACAGGGCGAG. Protein product: CASSLARGQGE. The full CDR3 is CASSLARGQGEQYF.